What follows are 9 T cell receptor beta chains derived from one specimen sequenced in a study of post-analysis software for immune sequencing data. Study-level points and caveats: TRBV5-6, TRBV5-1 and TRBV20-1 were among four or five TRBV segments more frequent in patients than controls.

These receptors' targets are unknown. TCR beta cDNA libraries had unique molecular identifiers. MiXCR, run by TCRdb on the PCR reads, gives a single entry per CDR3 protein. Here the sample spans hundreds of thousands of distinct CDR3 sequences, more than 50% being singletons. Material for sequencing was blood. Receptor source: a girl aged 2 to 9 with multiple sclerosis.

This clonotype showed up just a few times. V and J are TRBV25-1 and TRBJ2-5; D might be TRBD1 (6 bases). The germline V gene encodes CDR1 MGHDK and CDR2 SYGVNS. V was trimmed by 2 bases and J by 2 bases, leaving 12 bases between them. The CDR3 is made up of 15 amino acids. The CDR3 loop is CASSEDGQPQETQYF. In DNA, the CDR3 is TGTGCCAGCAGTGAAGATGGACAGCCTCAAGAGACCCAGTACTTC. The entire variable domain, with the rest obtained from reference TRBV25-1 and TRBJ2-5, is as follows: EADIYQTPRYLVIGTGKKITLECSQTMGHDKMYWYQQDPGMELHLIHYSYGVNSTEKGDLSSESTVSRIRTEHFPLTLESARPSHTSQYLCASSEDGQPQETQYFGPGTRLLVL.

A few counts support this clonotype. This sequence joins TRBV20-1 and TRBJ2-3; TRBD1 matches at 8 bases. The CDR3 covers 15 residues. Trimming removed 6 bases from V and 0 bases from J; junction bases left unmatched: 8. Germline V gives CDR1 DFQATT, CDR2 SNEGSKA (reference sequence). CDR3 protein: CSAEDRGSSTDTQYF. CDR3 nucleotide sequence: TGCAGTGCCGAAGACAGGGGCTCGAGCACAGATACGCAGTATTTT.

This chain links TRBV7-2 with TRBJ2-5; tentatively, D is TRBD2 (6 bases). The CDR3 has 14 amino acids. V was pared by 5 bases and J by 5 bases, with 15 bases between. The germline V gene encodes CDR1 SGHTA and CDR2 FQGNSA. CDR3 bases: TGTGCCAGCAGCGCCATGGGGGGTGATGAGACCCAGTACTTC. Amino acids: CASSAMGGDETQYF.

The chain uses TRBV12-3 or TRBV12-4 and TRBJ2-5, with 9 bases matching TRBD2. This CDR3 contains 17 residues. V was pared by 4 bases and J by 4 bases, with 13 bases of the junction left unmatched. CDR3 in amino acids: CASSSRPRLAVRETQYF. The DNA for the CDR3 is TGTGCCAGCAGTTCCCGGCCTAGACTAGCGGTTCGAGAGACCCAGTACTTC.

The CDR3 sequence is CASSSAGTSYGYTF. The CDR3 nucleotides read TGTGCCAGCAGCTCTGCCGGGACTTCTTATGGCTACACCTTC. This chain links TRBV7-9 with TRBJ1-2; TRBD1 might be the D (5 bases). Between the trimmed V and J ends, which lost 4 bases and 5 bases, there was a span of 14 bases. The CDR3 has 14 residues. Germline V gene data show CDR1 as SEHNR and CDR2 as FQNEAQ (reference sequence).

The gene calls are TRBV7-9 and TRBJ2-1, with unresolved D. Germline CDR1 SEHNR, CDR2 FQNEAQ (reference sequence). The CDR3 loop spans 14 amino acids. V lost 2 bases and J lost 6, with 11 bases in between. The CDR3 bases are TGTGCCAGCAGCTTACTCCCAGTCCCCAATGAGCAGTTCTTC. Translated: CASSLLPVPNEQFF.

The J gene is TRBJ2-3, the V gene TRBV15; no clear D gene. From germline, CDR1 is LNHNV and CDR2 YYDKDF (reference sequence). The CDR3 is 15 residues long. Deletions cut 8 bases from V and 0 bases from J, with 15 bases between. DNA for the CDR3: TGTGCCACCGACGCCGTTCGGGCGAGCACAGATACGCAGTATTTT. Translated: CATDAVRASTDTQYF. The complete variable domain, with remaining parts taken from reference TRBV15 and TRBJ2-3, reads DAMVIQNPRYQVTQFGKPVTLSCSQTLNHNVMYWYQQKSSQAPKLLFHYYDKDFNNEADTPDNFQSRRPNTSFCFLDIRSPGLGDTAMYLCATDAVRASTDTQYFGPGTRLTVL.

The chain combines TRBV7-2 with TRBJ2-5; no clear D. The CDR3 extends over 11 amino acids. The germline V and J ends were trimmed by 1 base and 11 bases, with 8 bases remaining between them. Germline V CDR1 and CDR2: SGHTA, FQGNSA. The CDR3 coding sequence is TGTGCCAGCAGCTTAGTGGCGACTCAGTACTTC. Its protein product is CASSLVATQYF.

This clonotype was seen a few times. The chain couples TRBV6-1 to TRBJ2-5; D is unclear. CDR3 length: 14 amino acids. Between the trimmed V and J ends, which lost 1 base and 10 bases, there was a span of 16 bases. CDR1 is MNHNS, CDR2 SASEGT, per germline. The CDR3 region is CASSEDNGNNGQYF. Here the CDR3 DNA reads TGTGCCAGCAGTGAAGACAATGGAAATAATGGCCAGTACTTC.